The source of this TCR beta chain is a study of blood T cell repertoires in COVID-19. Study-level information: In each case, the material was cDNA or gDNA derived from T cells, B-cell-depleted T cells, or PBMCs.

Germline V CDR1 and CDR2: SGHTA, FQGNSA. This CDR3 has 16 residues. V trimming: 5 bases; J trimming: 2 bases; junction bases outside the gene matches: 6. Original processing methods: From reference gene primer amplification, estimates of nucleated cell counts were derived. Profiled with immunoSEQ multiplex PCR; TCRdb holds only in-frame clones, not every one. D and trimming were read from the DNA, whereas the V and J calls and clone size are those reported in that table. The data contain approximately 150,000 clones, roughly 85% of them seen just once; the ten biggest clones take up around 2.5%. This TCR derives from a human donor with acute or convalescent COVID-19. The donor label of this sample is uncertain. The chain recombines TRBV7-2 with TRBJ2-3, with 11 bases that match TRBD1. Sequencing was carried out using peripheral blood. The CDR3: CASSARTGGDTDTQYF. CDR3 nucleotide sequence: TGTGCCAGCAGCGCCCGGACAGGGGGCGACACAGATACGCAGTATTTT.